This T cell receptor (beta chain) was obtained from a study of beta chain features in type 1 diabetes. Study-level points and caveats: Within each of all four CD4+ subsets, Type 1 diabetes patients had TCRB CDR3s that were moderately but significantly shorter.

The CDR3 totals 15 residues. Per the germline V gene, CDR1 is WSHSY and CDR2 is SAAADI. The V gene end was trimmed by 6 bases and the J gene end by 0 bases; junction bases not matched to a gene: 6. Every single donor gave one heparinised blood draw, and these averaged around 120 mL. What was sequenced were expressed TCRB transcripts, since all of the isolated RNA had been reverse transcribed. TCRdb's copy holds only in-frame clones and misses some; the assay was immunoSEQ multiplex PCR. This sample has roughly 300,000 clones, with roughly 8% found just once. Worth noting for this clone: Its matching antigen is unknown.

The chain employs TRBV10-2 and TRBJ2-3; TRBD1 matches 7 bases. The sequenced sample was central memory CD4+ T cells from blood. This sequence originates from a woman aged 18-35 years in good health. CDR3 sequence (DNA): TGCGCCAGCAGCTTACAGGGGTTCAGCACAGATACGCAGTATTTT. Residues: CASSLQGFSTDTQYF.